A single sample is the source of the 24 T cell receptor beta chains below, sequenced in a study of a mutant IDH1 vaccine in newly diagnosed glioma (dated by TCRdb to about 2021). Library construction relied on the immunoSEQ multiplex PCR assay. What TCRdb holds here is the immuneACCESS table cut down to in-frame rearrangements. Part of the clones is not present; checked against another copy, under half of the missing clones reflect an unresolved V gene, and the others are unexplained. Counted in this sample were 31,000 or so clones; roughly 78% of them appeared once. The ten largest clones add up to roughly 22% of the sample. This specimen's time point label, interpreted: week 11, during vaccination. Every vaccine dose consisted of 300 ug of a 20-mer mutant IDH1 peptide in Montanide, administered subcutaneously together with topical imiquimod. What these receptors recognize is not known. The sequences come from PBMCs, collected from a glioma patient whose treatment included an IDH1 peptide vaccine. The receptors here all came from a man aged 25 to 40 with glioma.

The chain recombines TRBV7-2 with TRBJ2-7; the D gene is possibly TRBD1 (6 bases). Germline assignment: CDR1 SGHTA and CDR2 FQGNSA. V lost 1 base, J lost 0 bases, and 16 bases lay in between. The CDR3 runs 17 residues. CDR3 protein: CASSLGPPGVSSYEQYF. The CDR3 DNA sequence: TGTGCCAGCAGCTTAGGGCCTCCAGGGGTTAGCTCCTACGAGCAGTACTTC.

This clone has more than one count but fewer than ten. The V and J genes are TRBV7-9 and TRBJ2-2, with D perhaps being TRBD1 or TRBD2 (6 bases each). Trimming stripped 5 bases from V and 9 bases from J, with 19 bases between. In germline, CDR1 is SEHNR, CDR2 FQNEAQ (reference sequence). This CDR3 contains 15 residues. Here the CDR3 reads CASSTIVGGIRELFF. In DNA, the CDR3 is TGTGCCAGCAGCACCATCGTGGGGGGCATACGGGAGCTGTTTTTT.

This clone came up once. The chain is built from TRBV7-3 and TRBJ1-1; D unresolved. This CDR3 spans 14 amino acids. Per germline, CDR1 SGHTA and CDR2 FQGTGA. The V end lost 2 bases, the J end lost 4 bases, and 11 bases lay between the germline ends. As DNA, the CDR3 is TGTGCCAGCAGCTTATCCCCCAGATCCACTGAAGCTTTCTTT. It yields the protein CASSLSPRSTEAFF.

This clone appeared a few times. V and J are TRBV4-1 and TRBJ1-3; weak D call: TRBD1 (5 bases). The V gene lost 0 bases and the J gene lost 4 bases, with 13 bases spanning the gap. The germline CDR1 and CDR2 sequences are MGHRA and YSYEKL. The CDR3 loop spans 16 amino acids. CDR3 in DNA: TGCGCCAGCAGCCAAGAAGGGACTTCGTGGGGAAACACCATATATTTT. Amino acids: CASSQEGTSWGNTIYF.

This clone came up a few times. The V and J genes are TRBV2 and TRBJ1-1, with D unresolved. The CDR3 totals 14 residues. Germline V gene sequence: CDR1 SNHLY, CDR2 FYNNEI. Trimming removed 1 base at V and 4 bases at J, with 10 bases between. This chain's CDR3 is CASSEEGGGTEAFF. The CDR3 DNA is TGTGCCAGCAGTGAAGAAGGTGGTGGCACTGAAGCTTTCTTT.

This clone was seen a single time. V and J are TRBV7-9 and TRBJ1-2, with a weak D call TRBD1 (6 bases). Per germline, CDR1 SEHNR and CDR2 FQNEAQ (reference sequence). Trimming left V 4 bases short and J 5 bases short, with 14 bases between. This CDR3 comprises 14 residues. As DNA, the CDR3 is TGTGCCAGCAGCTCGGAACTACAGGGTTATGGCTACACCTTC. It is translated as CASSSELQGYGYTF.

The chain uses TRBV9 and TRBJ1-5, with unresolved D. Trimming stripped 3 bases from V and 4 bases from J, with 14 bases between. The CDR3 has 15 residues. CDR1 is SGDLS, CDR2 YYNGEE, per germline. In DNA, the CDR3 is TGTGCCAGCAGCGCCGACCCAGGTGGAAATCAGCCCCAGCATTTT. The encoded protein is CASSADPGGNQPQHF.

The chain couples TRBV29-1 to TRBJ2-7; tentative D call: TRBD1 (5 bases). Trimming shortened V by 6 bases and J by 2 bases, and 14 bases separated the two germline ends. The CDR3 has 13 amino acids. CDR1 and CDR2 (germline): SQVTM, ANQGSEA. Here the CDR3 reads CSVVNRIPYEQYF. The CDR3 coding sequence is TGCAGCGTCGTAAACAGGATACCCTACGAGCAGTACTTC.

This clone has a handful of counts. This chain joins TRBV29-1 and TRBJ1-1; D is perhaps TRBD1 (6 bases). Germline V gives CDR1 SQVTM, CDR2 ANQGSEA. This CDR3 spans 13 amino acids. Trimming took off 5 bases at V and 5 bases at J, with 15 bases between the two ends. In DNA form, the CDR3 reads TGCAGCGTTTCATCGGGGGCGTTTACTGAAGCTTTCTTT. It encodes CSVSSGAFTEAFF.

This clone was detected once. DNA of the CDR3: TGCGCCAGCAGCGTACAGGGAACCGGGGAGCTGTTTTTT. Its protein is CASSVQGTGELFF. This rearrangement joins TRBV5-1 to TRBJ2-2; D possibly corresponds to TRBD1 (6 bases). CDR3 length: 13 residues. Looked up from germline, CDR1 is SGHRS and CDR2 is YFSETQ. V lost 4 bases to trimming and J lost 5 bases, with 9 bases between them.

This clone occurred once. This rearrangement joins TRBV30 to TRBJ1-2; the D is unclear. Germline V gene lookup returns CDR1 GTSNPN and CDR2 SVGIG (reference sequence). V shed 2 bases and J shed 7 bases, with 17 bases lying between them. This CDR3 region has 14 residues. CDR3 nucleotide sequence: TGTGCCTGGAGTTTACGTACCGCGAGTGGTGGCTACACCTTC. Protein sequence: CAWSLRTASGGYTF.

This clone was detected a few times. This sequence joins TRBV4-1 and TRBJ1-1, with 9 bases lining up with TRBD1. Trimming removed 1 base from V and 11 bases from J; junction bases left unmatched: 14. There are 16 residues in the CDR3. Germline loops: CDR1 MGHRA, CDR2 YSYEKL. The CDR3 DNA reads TGCGCCAGCAGCCAAGGGGACAGGGCTCGGGTCTATGGGGCTTTCTTT. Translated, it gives CASSQGDRARVYGAFF.

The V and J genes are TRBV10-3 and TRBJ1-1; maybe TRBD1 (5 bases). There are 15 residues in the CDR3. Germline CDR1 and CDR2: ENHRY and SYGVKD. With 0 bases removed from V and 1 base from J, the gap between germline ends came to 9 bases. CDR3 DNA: TGTGCCATCAGTGAGTCCCCAGGGACGAACACTGAAGCTTTCTTT. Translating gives CAISESPGTNTEAFF.

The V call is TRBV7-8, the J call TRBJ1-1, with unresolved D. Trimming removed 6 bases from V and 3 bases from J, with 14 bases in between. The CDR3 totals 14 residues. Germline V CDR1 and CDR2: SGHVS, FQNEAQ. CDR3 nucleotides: TGTGCCAGCAGTATGCTGGAGAGGGACACTGAAGCTTTCTTT. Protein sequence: CASSMLERDTEAFF.

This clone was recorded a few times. CDR3 protein: CASSQAPRGNQPQHF. In DNA, the CDR3 is TGCGCCAGCAGCCAAGCACCAAGGGGCAATCAGCCCCAGCATTTT. V usage is TRBV4-1 and J usage is TRBJ1-5; D call uncertain. The V end was cut by 1 base, the J end by 2 bases, with 9 bases between. Germline V gene sequence: CDR1 MGHRA, CDR2 YSYEKL. CDR3 length equals 15 residues.

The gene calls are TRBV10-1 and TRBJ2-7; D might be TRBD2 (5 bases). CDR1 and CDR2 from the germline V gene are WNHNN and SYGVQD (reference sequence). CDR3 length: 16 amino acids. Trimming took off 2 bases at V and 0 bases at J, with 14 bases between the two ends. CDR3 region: CASSEIGRTLSYEQYF. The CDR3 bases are TGCGCCAGCAGTGAGATAGGACGGACTCTCTCCTACGAGCAGTACTTC.

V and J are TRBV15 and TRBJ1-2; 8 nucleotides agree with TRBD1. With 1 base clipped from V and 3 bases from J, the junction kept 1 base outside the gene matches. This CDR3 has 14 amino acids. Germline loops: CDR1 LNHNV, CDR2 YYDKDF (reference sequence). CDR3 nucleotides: TGTGCCACCAGCAGAGGGACAGGGCACTATGGCTACACCTTC. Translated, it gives CATSRGTGHYGYTF.

The CDR3 is CASSLGDLTYEQYF. CDR3 bases: TGTGCCAGCAGCTTAGGTGACCTCACCTACGAGCAGTACTTC. The chain has TRBV5-4 and TRBJ2-7; D is undetermined. V gave up 2 bases and J gave up 2 bases, with 11 bases separating them. Germline V lookup: CDR1 SGHNT, CDR2 YYREEE (reference sequence). The length of the CDR3 is 14 residues.

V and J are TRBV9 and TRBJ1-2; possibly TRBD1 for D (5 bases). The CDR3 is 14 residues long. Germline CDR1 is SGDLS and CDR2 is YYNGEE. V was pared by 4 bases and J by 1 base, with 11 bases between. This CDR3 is CASSPGQGNYGYTF. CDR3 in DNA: TGTGCCAGCAGCCCCGGGCAGGGTAACTATGGCTACACCTTC.

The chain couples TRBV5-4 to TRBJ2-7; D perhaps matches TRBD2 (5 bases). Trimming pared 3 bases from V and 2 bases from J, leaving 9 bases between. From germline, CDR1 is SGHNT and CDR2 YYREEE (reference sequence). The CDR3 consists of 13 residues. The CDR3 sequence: CASSYGIPYEQYF. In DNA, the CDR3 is TGTGCCAGCAGCTACGGGATACCCTACGAGCAGTACTTC.

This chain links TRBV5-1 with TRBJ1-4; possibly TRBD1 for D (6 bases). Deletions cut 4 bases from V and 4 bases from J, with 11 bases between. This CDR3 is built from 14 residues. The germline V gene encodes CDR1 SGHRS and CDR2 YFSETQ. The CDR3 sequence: CASSAGTRNEKLFF. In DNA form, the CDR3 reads TGCGCCAGCAGCGCCGGGACACGTAATGAAAAACTGTTTTTT. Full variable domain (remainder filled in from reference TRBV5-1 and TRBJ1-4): KAGVTQTPRYLIKTRGQQVTLSCSPISGHRSVSWYQQTPGQGLQFLFEYFSETQRNKGNFPGRFSGRQFSNSRSEMNVSTLELGDSALYLCASSAGTRNEKLFFGSGTQLSVL.

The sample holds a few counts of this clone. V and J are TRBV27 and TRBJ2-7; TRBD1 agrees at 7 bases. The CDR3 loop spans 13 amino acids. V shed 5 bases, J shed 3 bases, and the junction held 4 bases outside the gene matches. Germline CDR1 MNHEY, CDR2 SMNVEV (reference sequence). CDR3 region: CASSPGTVYEQYF. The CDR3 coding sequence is TGTGCCAGCAGTCCGGGGACAGTCTACGAGCAGTACTTC.

CDR3 coding DNA: TGTGCCATCAGTGACGGGAACAAACTGTTTTTT. It encodes CAISDGNKLFF. The chain is built from TRBV10-3 and TRBJ1-4; D remains unclear. V was cut by 3 bases and J by 11 bases, with 7 bases left in between. The germline V gene has CDR1 ENHRY and CDR2 SYGVKD. The CDR3 runs 11 residues.

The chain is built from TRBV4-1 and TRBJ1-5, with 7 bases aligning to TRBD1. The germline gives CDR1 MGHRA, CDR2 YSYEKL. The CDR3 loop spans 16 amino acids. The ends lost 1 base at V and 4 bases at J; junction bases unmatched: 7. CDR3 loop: CASSQAEGARNQPQHF. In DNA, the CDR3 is TGCGCCAGCAGCCAAGCGGAGGGGGCGAGAAATCAGCCCCAGCATTTT.